One and the same sample provided the 22 T cell receptor beta chains below, sequenced in a study of blood T cell repertoires in COVID-19. Sequenced by immunoSEQ multiplex PCR; TCRdb stores in-frame clones only, minus some. The sample gives about 35,000 clones, around 87% of which show up once; 40% to 50% is in the top ten. Sequenced input: peripheral blood. Receptor source: a human donor in a cohort sampled during active COVID-19.

Of note for this clone: At one of its ends the junction is not consistent with the germline gene, which may arise from a read error. The chain combines TRBV16 with TRBJ2-7; weak D call: TRBD1 (5 bases). The germline V gene encodes CDR1 KGHSY and CDR2 FQNENV. The CDR3 has 12 residues. This CDR3 is CASSQSGRTRDF. The CDR3 nucleotides read TGTGCCAGCAGCCAATCGGGGCGGACCAGGGACTTC.

The rearrangement joins TRBV6-5 to TRBJ2-7; 7 bases line up with TRBD1. V lost 6 bases, J lost 7 bases, and 9 bases stayed unmatched. Germline V gene lookup returns CDR1 MNHEY and CDR2 SVGAGI. The CDR3 is made up of 13 amino acids. Here the CDR3 DNA reads TGTGCCAGCAGAAAAACAGGGGTTGAAGAGCAGTACTTC. It specifies CASRKTGVEEQYF.

The chain carries TRBV7-9 and TRBJ2-2; no clear D. This CDR3 has 13 amino acids. Germline loops: CDR1 SEHNR, CDR2 FQNEAQ (reference sequence). V was shortened by 5 bases and J by 0 bases, with 4 bases between the two germline ends. The CDR3 region has the DNA TGTGCCAGCAGCGTCGCGAACACCGGGGAGCTGTTTTTT. Protein: CASSVANTGELFF.

V gene TRBV6-6 combines with J gene TRBJ2-5, with 7 bases aligning to TRBD1. The V and J ends lost 2 bases and 9 bases, in that order; junction bases with no gene match: 12. CDR3 length: 15 residues. CDR1 is MNHNY and CDR2 is SVGAGI in the germline V gene (reference sequence). CDR3 sequence reads: CASSYGPGQQSAQYF. The CDR3 DNA is TGTGCCAGCAGTTACGGACCGGGACAGCAATCGGCCCAGTACTTC.

The CDR3 DNA is TGTGCCAGTAGTTTGGGACAGGTTGGAAGCTCCTATAATTCACCCCTCCACTTT. Translation gives CASSLGQVGSSYNSPLHF. The chain links TRBV19 to TRBJ1-6; 8 nucleotides line up with TRBD1. The length of the CDR3 is 18 residues. The V gene's germline CDR1 is LNHDA and CDR2 SQIVND (reference sequence). V was clipped by 5 bases and J by 0 bases; unmatched bases: 9.

V is TRBV11-2 and J is TRBJ2-3, with TRBD2 matching 8 bases. CDR1 and CDR2 from the germline V gene are SGHAT and FQNNGV. The length of the CDR3 is 14 residues. With 3 bases clipped from V and 4 bases from J, the junction kept 3 bases outside the gene matches. CDR3 coding DNA: TGTGCCAGCAGCTTTAGCGGGGTTGCAGATACGCAGTATTTT. Translating it yields CASSFSGVADTQYF.

The rearrangement uses TRBV6-5 and TRBJ2-1; 7 nucleotides match TRBD1. CDR1 and CDR2 (germline): MNHEY, SVGAGI. The length of the CDR3 is 15 residues. V lost 6 bases to trimming and J lost 5 bases; unmatched junction nucleotides: 10. The CDR3 here is CASSPQQGWDNEQFF. CDR3 nucleotide sequence: TGTGCCAGCAGCCCACAACAGGGGTGGGACAATGAGCAGTTCTTC.

The chain uses TRBV10-3 and TRBJ2-3, with D unresolved. In germline, CDR1 is ENHRY, CDR2 SYGVKD. The V end lost 3 bases, the J end lost 3 bases, and 16 bases lay between the germline ends. The CDR3 spans 16 residues. Here the CDR3 DNA reads TGTGCCATCAGTGACACCTTGACGCAGGCTACAGATACGCAGTATTTT. This sequence encodes CAISDTLTQATDTQYF.

This clone turned up a few times. V and J are TRBV10-1 and TRBJ2-7, with a possible D match to TRBD1 (5 bases). CDR1 and CDR2 (germline): WNHNN, SYGVQD (reference sequence). The V end lost 4 bases, the J end lost 3 bases, and 10 bases lay between the germline ends. The CDR3 is made up of 13 amino acids. CDR3 loop: CASSVGDSYEQYF. Here the CDR3 DNA reads TGCGCCAGCAGTGTGGGTGACAGCTACGAGCAGTACTTC.

A note on this clone: The DNA is left out, because the CDR3 cannot be placed on it with certainty; the CDR3 is given as TCRdb lists it. The chain links TRBV28 to TRBJ1-2; the tabulated D call, TRBD1, remains unverified against the DNA. Germline lookup yields CDR1 MDHEN and CDR2 SYDVKM. The CDR3 spans 13 amino acids, including both terminal residues. CDR3 sequence: CASSLVAGGAFTF.

This CDR3 is CAINGGTSFPNTEAFF. Here the CDR3 DNA reads TGTGCCATCAATGGGGGGACCAGTTTCCCGAACACTGAAGCTTTCTTT. V and J are TRBV10-3 and TRBJ1-1; TRBD1 might be the D (5 bases). This CDR3 comprises 16 residues. Per germline, CDR1 ENHRY and CDR2 SYGVKD. The V gene lost 7 bases and the J gene lost 1 base, with 19 bases spanning the gap.

This chain uses TRBV7-2 with TRBJ2-1, with no clear D. Germline V gene lookup returns CDR1 SGHTA and CDR2 FQGNSA. V lost 1 base, J lost 0 bases, and 7 bases lay in between. This CDR3 has 15 amino acids. CDR3 residues: CASSLVQISYNEQFF. The CDR3, as DNA: TGTGCCAGCAGCTTAGTTCAGATCTCCTACAATGAGCAGTTCTTC.

The V call is TRBV4-2, the J call TRBJ1-1; D gene ambiguous. The germline V gene encodes CDR1 LGHNA and CDR2 YNFKEQ. The CDR3 length is 15 residues. V was pared by 0 bases and J by 1 base, with 9 bases between. The CDR3 bases are TGTGCCAGCAGCCAAGATTCAATTTCGAACACTGAAGCTTTCTTT. As protein: CASSQDSISNTEAFF.

The chain couples TRBV4-1 to TRBJ2-5; perhaps TRBD2 as D (5 bases). This CDR3 has 16 amino acids. V was trimmed by 2 bases and J by 7 bases, leaving 20 bases between them. The germline CDR1 and CDR2 sequences are MGHRA and YSYEKL. The CDR3 here is CASSQLNPGRGPTQYF. CDR3 DNA sequence: TGCGCCAGCAGCCAACTAAACCCCGGTCGGGGTCCGACCCAGTACTTC.

CDR3 sequence reads: CSVDRDRLGEQYF. The CDR3 nucleotides are TGCAGCGTTGATCGGGACAGGCTTGGCGAGCAGTACTTC. The chain couples TRBV29-1 to TRBJ2-7; 8 positions agree with TRBD1. Losses at the gene ends were 3 bases for V and 6 bases for J; bases not matched to a gene: 7. The CDR3 loop spans 13 amino acids. Germline assignment: CDR1 SQVTM and CDR2 ANQGSEA.

This sequence joins TRBV4-3 and TRBJ2-3, with TRBD2 matching over 12 bases. CDR1 and CDR2 (germline): LGHNA, YSLEER. J lost 6 bases, V lost 2 bases, and 12 bases had no gene match. CDR3 length: 18 amino acids. The CDR3 DNA follows: TGCGCCAGCAGCCAAAATCCCTCTAGCGGGGGGGCGTCGGATACGCAGTATTTT. This encodes CASSQNPSSGGASDTQYF.

A single count supports this clone. This chain joins TRBV7-2 and TRBJ1-1, with TRBD1 matching 9 bases. Germline trimming cut 1 base from V and 11 bases from J; bases unmatched to any gene: 5. Germline V gene data show CDR1 as SGHTA and CDR2 as FQGNSA. The CDR3 covers 13 residues. Written as DNA, the CDR3 is TGTGCCAGCAGCTTAGGGGGACAGGGTACTGCTTTCTTT. It is translated as CASSLGGQGTAFF.

This sequence joins TRBV11-2 and TRBJ1-1; D ambiguous. The CDR3 consists of 15 residues. Germline CDR1 SGHAT, CDR2 FQNNGV. V gave up 0 bases and J gave up 1 base, with 9 bases separating them. CDR3 sequence (DNA): TGTGCCAGCAGCTTAGATCGCCTAGAGAACACTGAAGCTTTCTTT. The encoded protein is CASSLDRLENTEAFF. Complete variable domain (other parts from reference TRBV11-2 and TRBJ1-1): EAGVAQSPRYKIIEKRQSVAFWCNPISGHATLYWYQQILGQGPKLLIQFQNNGVVDDSQLPKDRFSAERLKGVDSTLKIQPAKLEDSAVYLCASSLDRLENTEAFFGQGTRLTVV.

This clone was counted a single time. The chain combines TRBV2 with TRBJ2-2; D is possibly TRBD1 (6 bases). V lost 4 bases to trimming and J lost 14 bases, with 17 bases between them. The CDR3 spans 13 residues. Per the germline V gene, CDR1 is SNHLY and CDR2 is FYNNEI. DNA of the CDR3: TGTGCCAGCAGTGGGACAGCCACCCCGACCCTGTTTTTT. Protein product: CASSGTATPTLFF.

The V and J genes are TRBV28 and TRBJ1-4; 8 bases agree with TRBD1. The CDR3 length is 14 residues. After removal of 6 bases from V and 10 bases from J, the junction contained 10 bases not matched to a gene. Germline V gene lookup returns CDR1 MDHEN and CDR2 SYDVKM. For the CDR3, the DNA is TGTGCCAGCAGACCCGGGACAGGAGCTGGAAAACTGTTTTTT. Translating gives CASRPGTGAGKLFF.

This sequence joins TRBV10-3 and TRBJ1-2; D call uncertain. CDR1 is ENHRY and CDR2 is SYGVKD in the germline V gene. V lost 5 bases and J lost 2, with 9 bases in between. The CDR3 sequence is 13 residues long. The CDR3 DNA follows: TGTGCCATCAGTACCGGGATAAACTATGGCTACACCTTC. This sequence encodes CAISTGINYGYTF.

The chain uses TRBV18 and TRBJ1-6, with no clear D. The CDR3 consists of 15 residues. Trimming stripped 6 bases from V and 0 bases from J, with 9 bases between. CDR1 is KGHSH and CDR2 is LQKENI in the germline V gene. The CDR3 spells CASSPDSSYNSPLHF. In nucleotides, the CDR3 is TGTGCCAGCTCTCCAGATAGCTCCTATAATTCACCCCTCCACTTT.